These 2 T cell receptor beta chains originate from one sample sequenced in a study of blood T cell repertoires in COVID-19. Libraries were prepared by immunoSEQ multiplex PCR; TCRdb keeps only in-frame clonotypes and omits some of them. The sample has fewer than 200,000 clones; roughly nine tenths are singletons. Source material: peripheral blood. The source of these receptors is a man aged 65-85 years with active or convalescent COVID-19.

V and J are TRBV6-5 and TRBJ2-7; TRBD2 agrees at 10 bases. Trimming removed 4 bases from V and 0 bases from J; junction bases left unmatched: 6. This CDR3 spans 16 amino acids. Germline CDR1 and CDR2: MNHEY and SVGAGI. The CDR3 region has the DNA TGTGCCAGCAGTTCCCTTAGCGGGAGGAGCTCCTACGAGCAGTACTTC. This translates into CASSSLSGRSSYEQYF.

This chain joins TRBV29-1 and TRBJ1-1; 8 nucleotides align to TRBD1. V shed 7 bases and J 1 base; nucleotides not matched to a gene: 11. Germline CDR1 and CDR2: SQVTM and ANQGSEA. The CDR3 has 15 amino acids. CDR3 nucleotide sequence: TGCAGCGCCACTCCGGCGGACAGGGAGAACACTGAAGCTTTCTTT. Amino acid sequence: CSATPADRENTEAFF.